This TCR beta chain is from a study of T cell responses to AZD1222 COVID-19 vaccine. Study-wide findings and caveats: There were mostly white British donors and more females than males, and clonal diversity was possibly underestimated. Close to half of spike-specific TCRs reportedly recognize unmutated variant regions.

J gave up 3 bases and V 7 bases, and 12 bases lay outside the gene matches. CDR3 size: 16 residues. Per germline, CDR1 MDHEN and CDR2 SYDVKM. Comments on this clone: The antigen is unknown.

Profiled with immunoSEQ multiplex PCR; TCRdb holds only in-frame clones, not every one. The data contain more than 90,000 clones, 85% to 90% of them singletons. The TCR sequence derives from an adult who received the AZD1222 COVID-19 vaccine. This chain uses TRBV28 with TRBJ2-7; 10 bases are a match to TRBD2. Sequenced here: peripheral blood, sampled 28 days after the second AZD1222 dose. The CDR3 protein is CASTTTGGLAFYEQYF. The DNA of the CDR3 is TGTGCCAGCACCACCACCGGGGGACTAGCGTTCTACGAGCAGTACTTC.